This TCR beta chain was observed in a study of T cell repertoires in cytomegalovirus infection. At the level of the study: Both CMV infection and a matching HLA type were indicated by public TCR beta signatures.

TCRdb fed the reads into MiXCR, producing one record per CDR3 protein. Here the sample spans roughly 150,000 distinct CDR3 sequences, roughly 22% being singletons. For this clonotype: Its antigen is unknown.

Study results and limitations: CMV carriers with the relevant HLA were identified by cumulative public TCR beta family frequency.

Trimming left V 4 bases short and J 4 bases short, with 9 bases between. Germline CDR1 and CDR2: SGHDT and YYEEEE. This CDR3 is 13 amino acids long. The sequencing here drew on CD8+ T cells from cultured PBMCs, taken from culture after CMV antigen stimulation. The chain joins TRBV5-6 to TRBJ2-1, with TRBD1 as a possible D gene (5 bases). The receptor's source is a human donor in good health (CMV status not recorded). Some clones in this sample may be carry-over from other donors' samples. The CDR3 nucleotides are TGTGCCAGCAGCGGCAGGGTTTACAATGAGCAGTTCTTC. Encoded protein: CASSGRVYNEQFF.